The TCR beta chain under discussion was sequenced for a study of blood T cell repertoires in COVID-19. V was trimmed by 5 bases and J by 3 bases, leaving 20 bases between them. The CDR3 loop spans 16 amino acids. Germline CDR1 reads SGHVS; CDR2 reads FQNEAQ. In the original workflow: Estimation of nucleated cell counts was performed using reference gene primer amplification. Sequencing was performed with immunoSEQ multiplex PCR; in TCRdb, only in-frame clones are kept and a portion is missing. From that table come the V and J calls and clone size; the DNA was used to work out D and trimming. This table holds roughly 170,000 clones, around 85% found once.

The rearrangement joins TRBV7-8 to TRBJ2-7; D gene unclear. The origin of this receptor is a man aged 55 to 70 who had recovered from COVID-19. The sample comprised peripheral blood. CDR3 region: CASSQHGSSLGYEQYF. CDR3 coding DNA: TGTGCCAGCAGCCAGCACGGGTCCTCCTTGGGCTACGAGCAGTACTTC. Full variable domain (outside the CDR3, taken from reference TRBV7-8 and TRBJ2-7): GAGVSQSPRYKVAKRGQDVALRCDPISGHVSLFWYQQALGQGPEFLTYFQNEAQLDKSGLPSDRFFAERPEGSVSTLKIQRTQQEDSAVYLCASSQHGSSLGYEQYFGPGTRLTVT.